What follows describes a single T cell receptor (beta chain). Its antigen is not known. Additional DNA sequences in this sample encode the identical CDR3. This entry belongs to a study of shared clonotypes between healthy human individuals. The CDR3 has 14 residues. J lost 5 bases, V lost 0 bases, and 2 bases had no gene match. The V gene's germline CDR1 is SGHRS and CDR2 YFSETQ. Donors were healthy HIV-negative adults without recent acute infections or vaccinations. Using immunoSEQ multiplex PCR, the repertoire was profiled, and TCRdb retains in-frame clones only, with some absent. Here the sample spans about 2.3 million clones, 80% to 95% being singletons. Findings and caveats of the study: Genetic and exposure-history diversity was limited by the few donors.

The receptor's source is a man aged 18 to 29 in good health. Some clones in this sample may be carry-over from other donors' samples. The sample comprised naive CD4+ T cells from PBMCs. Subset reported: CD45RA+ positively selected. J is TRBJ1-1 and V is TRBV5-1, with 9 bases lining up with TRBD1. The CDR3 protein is CASSLGDRGTEAFF. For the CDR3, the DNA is TGCGCCAGCAGCTTGGGAGACAGGGGGACTGAAGCTTTCTTT.